These 21 T cell receptor beta chains originate from one sample sequenced in a study of T cell responses to AZD1222 COVID-19 vaccine. Produced via immunoSEQ multiplex PCR; TCRdb's table is partial and in-frame only. This table has 100,000 to 150,000 clones, less than 95% appearing once. The sample consisted of peripheral blood, taken on day 0 of AZD1222 vaccination. The receptors come from an adult in good health.

The rearrangement links TRBV12-3 or TRBV12-4 to TRBJ1-3; no definite D call. CDR3 size: 13 residues. Trimming left V 6 bases short and J 2 bases short, with 8 bases between. The CDR3 here is CASRQRAGNTIYF. The CDR3 nucleotides read TGTGCCAGCAGGCAGAGAGCTGGAAACACCATATATTTT.

The chain's CDR3 is CASMSSETQYF. In DNA, the CDR3 is TGTGCCAGCATGTCGTCGGAGACCCAGTACTTC. The chain recombines TRBV2 with TRBJ2-5; D is unresolved. Germline CDR1 is SNHLY and CDR2 is FYNNEI. This CDR3 spans 11 amino acids. Trimming took off 7 bases at V and 5 bases at J, with 8 bases between the two ends.

The J gene is TRBJ2-3, the V gene TRBV7-3, with TRBD2 as a possible D gene (7 bases). Looked up from germline, CDR1 is SGHTA and CDR2 is FQGTGA. CDR3 length: 13 residues. V lost 6 bases and J lost 8, with 15 bases in between. CDR3 loop: CASRDGGARTQYF. As DNA, the CDR3 is TGTGCCAGCAGAGATGGGGGGGCCCGTACGCAGTATTTT.

The chain uses TRBV3-1 (or the pseudogene TRBV3-2) and TRBJ2-6; either TRBD1 or TRBD2 may supply D (5 bases each). The CDR3 is 16 amino acids. The ends were cut back, 3 bases at V and 0 bases at J, with 9 bases in the middle. CDR1 and CDR2 (germline): LGHDT, YNNKEL (reference sequence). Here the CDR3 DNA reads TGTGCCAGCAGCCACGGGGCCCTCTCTGGGGCCAACGTCCTGACTTTC. Protein product: CASSHGALSGANVLTF.

J is TRBJ1-1 and V is TRBV19; D is unclear. The V gene's germline CDR1 is LNHDA and CDR2 SQIVND (reference sequence). This CDR3 has 14 residues. V dropped 5 bases and J dropped 0 bases, with 10 bases sitting between them. The CDR3 protein is CASSFLHLNTEAFF. The CDR3 DNA reads TGTGCCAGTAGTTTCCTGCACCTGAACACTGAAGCTTTCTTT.

The chain links TRBV30 to TRBJ2-2; D is possibly TRBD1 (6 bases). The germline V gene has CDR1 GTSNPN and CDR2 SVGIG (reference sequence). The ends were cut back, 3 bases at V and 6 bases at J, with 14 bases in the middle. This CDR3 spans 14 amino acids. The CDR3 sequence is CAWSELHRAGELFF. The CDR3 DNA is TGTGCCTGGAGCGAACTCCACAGGGCCGGGGAGCTGTTTTTT.

This clone appeared a few times. The chain is built from TRBV4-3 and TRBJ2-1, with 11 bases lining up with TRBD2. The CDR3 covers 16 residues. The V segment lost 2 bases and the J segment 4 bases; nucleotides outside the gene matches: 4. Germline V gives CDR1 LGHNA, CDR2 YSLEER. CDR3 sequence reads: CASSQSSGGQYNEQFF. The CDR3 coding sequence is TGCGCCAGCAGCCAATCTAGCGGGGGGCAATACAATGAGCAGTTCTTC.

The rearrangement links TRBV29-1 to TRBJ2-7, with 12 bases lining up with TRBD1. The CDR3 is made up of 15 amino acids. CDR1 SQVTM and CDR2 ANQGSEA come from the germline V gene. V lost 6 bases and J lost 4; bases outside the gene matches: 10. The chain's CDR3 is CSVRAGTGGRYEQYF. CDR3 DNA sequence: TGCAGCGTGAGGGCCGGGACAGGGGGCAGGTACGAGCAGTACTTC.

J is TRBJ1-5 and V is TRBV15; D gene unclear. Germline V gene lookup returns CDR1 LNHNV and CDR2 YYDKDF (reference sequence). V was trimmed by 0 bases and J by 3 bases, leaving 3 bases between them. The CDR3 consists of 13 residues. CDR3 nucleotide sequence: TGTGCCACCAGCAGAGATTACAATCAGCCCCAGCATTTT. This sequence encodes CATSRDYNQPQHF.

This sequence joins TRBV15 and TRBJ2-5; 9 nucleotides align to TRBD1. V lost 3 bases to trimming and J lost 2 bases; unmatched junction nucleotides: 7. There are 16 residues in the CDR3. The germline CDR1 and CDR2 sequences are LNHNV and YYDKDF (reference sequence). The CDR3 DNA follows: TGTGCCACCAGCAGGGGACAGGGTTGGGAACAAGAGACCCAGTACTTC. It is translated as CATSRGQGWEQETQYF.

V usage is TRBV28 and J usage is TRBJ2-1; D remains ambiguous. The CDR3 totals 13 residues. V lost 2 bases and J lost 8, with 10 bases in between. Germline CDR1 MDHEN, CDR2 SYDVKM. CDR3 loop: CASSLEGFDEQFF. CDR3 nucleotide sequence: TGTGCCAGCAGTTTAGAAGGGTTCGATGAGCAGTTCTTC.

The genes are TRBV4-3 and TRBJ2-7, with D perhaps given as TRBD1 or TRBD2 (5 bases each). Trimming took off 1 base at V and 9 bases at J, with 13 bases between the two ends. The CDR3 runs 13 residues. CDR1 and CDR2 from the germline V gene are LGHNA and YSLEER. The CDR3 spells CASSQGGTDGQYF. In DNA, the CDR3 is TGCGCCAGCAGCCAAGGAGGGACGGACGGGCAGTACTTC.

This chain links TRBV10-1 with TRBJ1-3, with D unresolved. With 5 bases removed from V and 0 bases from J, the gap between germline ends came to 5 bases. The CDR3 runs to 13 residues. Germline lookup yields CDR1 WNHNN and CDR2 SYGVQD (reference sequence). The CDR3 spells CASSPNSGNTIYF. CDR3 sequence (DNA): TGCGCCAGCAGTCCCAACTCTGGAAACACCATATATTTT.

As to this clone: Distinct nucleotide sequences in the sample also encode this CDR3. This chain connects TRBV6-2 or TRBV6-3 to TRBJ2-7; D may be TRBD1 (6 bases). Germline V gene lookup returns CDR1 MNHEY and CDR2 SVGEGT. V shed 5 bases and J shed 4 bases, with 15 bases lying between them. The CDR3 has 14 amino acids. CDR3 sequence (DNA): TGTGCCAGCAGTCTAGGACAGAGCTCTTACGAGCAGTACTTC. Amino acids: CASSLGQSSYEQYF.

The V gene is TRBV4-1, the J gene TRBJ2-1; D gene unclear. CDR3 size: 18 residues. Trimming stripped 3 bases from V and 2 bases from J, with 20 bases between. Germline-derived CDR1 and CDR2 are MGHRA and YSYEKL. CDR3 nucleotides: TGCGCCAGCAGCCAGGATATTACGTACACGTTGGCCTACAATGAGCAGTTCTTC. This gives the protein CASSQDITYTLAYNEQFF.

The V gene is TRBV6-5, the J gene TRBJ1-5; D possibly corresponds to TRBD1 (5 bases). Germline V lookup: CDR1 MNHEY, CDR2 SVGAGI. The V gene lost 6 bases and the J gene lost 5 bases, with 17 bases spanning the gap. This CDR3 comprises 15 residues. CDR3: CASSLREGRHQPQHF. The CDR3, as DNA: TGTGCCAGCAGCCTACGGGAGGGGAGGCATCAGCCCCAGCATTTT.

The chain uses TRBV28 and TRBJ1-5; TRBD1 is a possible D gene (5 bases). The V gene's germline CDR1 is MDHEN and CDR2 SYDVKM. The CDR3 totals 19 residues. The germline V and J ends were trimmed by 6 bases and 1 base, with 25 bases remaining between them. The CDR3 protein is CASSLRATASGRSNQPQHF. The CDR3 DNA follows: TGTGCCAGCAGCCTCAGGGCCACCGCTAGCGGGAGGAGCAATCAGCCCCAGCATTTT.

This chain connects TRBV29-1 to TRBJ1-4, with 7 positions matching TRBD1. The J segment lost 6 bases and the V segment lost 6 bases, leaving 7 bases of the junction unmatched. The CDR3 sequence is 13 residues long. Germline V gene data show CDR1 as SQVTM and CDR2 as ANQGSEA. This CDR3 is CSVGRGSDEKLFF. The DNA of the CDR3 is TGCAGCGTCGGCAGGGGGTCGGATGAAAAACTGTTTTTT. Full variable domain (rest looked up from reference TRBV29-1 and TRBJ1-4): SAVISQKPSRDICQRGTSLTIQCQVDSQVTMMFWYRQQPGQSLTLIATANQGSEATYESGFVIDKFPISRPNLTFSTLTVSNMSPEDSSIYLCSVGRGSDEKLFFGSGTQLSVL.

This clone occurred a few times. The rearrangement uses TRBV19 and TRBJ1-2; TRBD1 is a possible D gene (5 bases). Looked up from germline, CDR1 is LNHDA and CDR2 is SQIVND (reference sequence). Trimming shortened V by 10 bases and J by 1 base, and 19 bases separated the two germline ends. The CDR3 length is 15 residues. CDR3 sequence reads: CATNKDRINNYGYTF. The CDR3 nucleotides are TGTGCCACCAACAAAGACAGAATCAATAACTATGGCTACACCTTC.

The genes are TRBV2 and TRBJ2-2; 7 bases match TRBD2. The CDR3 totals 15 residues. V was clipped by 4 bases and J by 0 bases; unmatched bases: 2. Germline V gene lookup returns CDR1 SNHLY and CDR2 FYNNEI. The CDR3 loop reads CASSGSGPNTGELFF. The CDR3 DNA reads TGTGCCAGCAGTGGTAGCGGGCCGAACACCGGGGAGCTGTTTTTT.

J is TRBJ2-7 and V is TRBV7-2; 8 bases line up with TRBD1. The CDR3 spans 14 residues. From germline, CDR1 is SGHTA and CDR2 FQGNSA. Trimming took 3 bases from V and 6 from J; bases not matched to a gene: 7. Written as DNA, the CDR3 is TGTGCCAGCAGCTTTTATCAGGGGGCGCTCGAGCAGTACTTC. It codes for CASSFYQGALEQYF.